Each of the 32 T cell receptor beta chains below was sequenced from the same sample in a study of regulatory T cells in long-lasting Graves disease. TCR beta libraries were built with iRepertoire HTBI primers and Arm-PCR of CDR3 regions. Using its own MiXCR run on the multiplex PCR reads, TCRdb lists one record per CDR3 protein. The sample records about 540,000 distinct CDR3 sequences, about 13% being singletons. The time point: newly diagnosed GD, antithyroid drugs for less than 3 months. The TCR library used RNA extracted from PBMCs. These same records also appear under a second study, on T cells in Graves' hyperthyroidism and ophthalmopathy.

The specimen was peripheral blood mononuclear cells (PBMCs), collected at new diagnosis, from a patient treated with antithyroid drugs. The receptors come from a man between 25 and 39 years old with Graves disease.

The J gene is TRBJ1-5, the V gene TRBV27, with D unclear. The CDR3 is 16 residues long. Trimming cost V 3 bases and J 0 bases, with 12 bases left between them. Germline V gives CDR1 MNHEY, CDR2 SMNVEV (reference sequence). CDR3 DNA: TGTGCCAGCAGTTTGTCCCAACGGTATAGCAATCAGCCCCAGCATTTT. It yields the protein CASSLSQRYSNQPQHF.

The chain is built from TRBV3-1 and TRBJ1-2; D remains unclear. Trimming removed 4 bases at V and 6 bases at J, with 24 bases between. This CDR3 contains 17 residues. The germline gives CDR1 LGHDT, CDR2 YNNKEL (reference sequence). The CDR3 loop is CASSPSPAKVRGHGYTF. CDR3 DNA: TGTGCCAGCAGCCCTTCCCCAGCCAAGGTCCGAGGGCATGGCTACACCTTC. Together with reference TRBV3-1 and TRBJ1-2, the CDR3 gives the full variable domain: DTAVSQTPKYLVTQMGNDKSIKCEQNLGHDTMYWYKQDSKKFLKIMFSYNNKELIINETVPNRFSPKSPDKAHLNLHINSLELGDSAVYFCASSPSPAKVRGHGYTFGSGTRLTVV.

V is TRBV14 and J is TRBJ2-1; tentative D call: TRBD1 (5 bases). V lost 4 bases and J 12 bases, leaving 10 bases between the germline ends. The V gene's germline CDR1 is SGHDN and CDR2 FVKESK. This CDR3 region has 11 residues. The CDR3 DNA reads TGTGCCAGCAGCCTGGGGCCCGGGCAGTTCTTC. Its translation: CASSLGPGQFF.

The rearrangement links TRBV30 to TRBJ2-3; D gene unclear. Germline V gene data show CDR1 as GTSNPN and CDR2 as SVGIG (reference sequence). V lost 4 bases, J lost 1 base, and 12 bases lay in between. The CDR3 covers 14 residues. CDR3 residues: CAWNLRAGTDTQYF. DNA of the CDR3: TGTGCCTGGAATCTACGAGCCGGCACAGATACGCAGTATTTT. The full variable domain, in which reference TRBV30 and TRBJ2-3 provide the parts outside the CDR3, is SQTIHQWPATLVQPVGSPLSLECTVEGTSNPNLYWYRQAAGRGLQLLFYSVGIGQISSEVPQNLSASRPQDRQFILSSKKLLLSDSGFYLCAWNLRAGTDTQYFGPGTRLTVL.

This clonotype was counted a few times. The junction departs from the called germline gene at one end, perhaps through a read error. The V and J genes are TRBV12-3 or TRBV12-4 and TRBJ2-5, with a possible D match to TRBD2 (6 bases). The CDR3 runs 14 residues. CDR3 sequence reads: CANSLLAAQETQYF. The DNA for the CDR3 is TGTGCCAACAGTCTGTTAGCGGCACAAGAGACCCAGTACTTC.

A remark on this clonotype: A much larger clonotype is one base distant, so this may be a read error. The chain recombines TRBV2 with TRBJ2-1, with D tentatively TRBD1 (5 bases). The germline CDR1 and CDR2 sequences are SNHLY and FYNNEI. This CDR3 spans 15 amino acids. The CDR3 region is CASSEAGLYQETQHF. The CDR3, as DNA: TGTGCCAGCAGTGAAGCGGGGCTATACCAAGAGACCCAGCACTTC.

This clonotype came up many times. The J gene is TRBJ2-3, the V gene TRBV30; the D is unclear. CDR1 is GTSNPN, CDR2 SVGIG, per germline (reference sequence). The V end lost 2 bases, the J end lost 6 bases, and 9 bases lay between the germline ends. This CDR3 has 12 amino acids. The chain's CDR3 is CAWSPYADTQYF. In DNA form, the CDR3 reads TGTGCCTGGAGTCCATACGCGGATACGCAGTATTTT.

This clonotype showed up many times. The chain has TRBV28 and TRBJ2-5, with TRBD2 identical over 12 bases. From germline, CDR1 is MDHEN and CDR2 SYDVKM. The CDR3 spans 17 residues. V was pared by 3 bases and J by 5 bases, with 10 bases of the junction left unmatched. The CDR3 region is CASSFLAGGTGRETQYF. CDR3 bases: TGTGCCAGCAGTTTTCTAGCGGGAGGGACCGGGAGGGAGACCCAGTACTTC.

This clonotype was recorded many times. The genes are TRBV24-1 and TRBJ1-6; D is unclear. The length of the CDR3 is 14 residues. The germline V and J ends were trimmed by 4 bases and 11 bases, with 14 bases remaining between them. The germline CDR1 and CDR2 sequences are KGHDR and SFDVKD. DNA of the CDR3: TGTGCCACCAGTGACAACGGCGGGCGAGCACCCCTCCACTTT. This translates into CATSDNGGRAPLHF.

The rearrangement links TRBV18 to TRBJ2-3; D gene unclear. CDR1 KGHSH and CDR2 LQKENI come from the germline V gene. V lost 2 bases to trimming and J lost 2 bases, with 17 bases between them. The CDR3 contains 17 residues. CDR3 region: CASSPDSILGSTDTQYF. CDR3 nucleotide sequence: TGTGCCAGCTCACCAGACTCTATCTTGGGGTCCACAGATACGCAGTATTTT.

This clonotype was seen ten or more times. V usage is TRBV10-3 and J usage is TRBJ2-2; the D gene could be TRBD1 or TRBD2 (5 bases each). Per germline, CDR1 ENHRY and CDR2 SYGVKD. With 0 bases removed from V and 2 bases from J, the gap between germline ends came to 22 bases. This CDR3 spans 20 amino acids. CDR3 in amino acids: CAISESRRPRAGGNTGELFF. The CDR3 bases are TGTGCCATCAGTGAGTCGAGACGGCCGAGGGCTGGGGGAAACACCGGGGAGCTGTTTTTT.

The chain is built from TRBV30 and TRBJ2-5; 13 bases fit TRBD2. Germline-derived CDR1 and CDR2 are GTSNPN and SVGIG (reference sequence). The CDR3 is 15 residues long. The V and J ends lost 2 bases and 3 bases, in that order; junction bases with no gene match: 3. The CDR3 DNA reads TGTGCCTGGAGTACTAGCGGGAGGGTCGAAGAGACCCAGTACTTC. Encoded protein: CAWSTSGRVEETQYF.

This clonotype was observed at least ten times. Here the CDR3 DNA reads TGTGCCATCAGTGAGTCGGGCGGGAGAACAGATACGCAGTATTTT. Translation: CAISESGGRTDTQYF. The rearrangement links TRBV10-3 to TRBJ2-3; 7 bases are a match to TRBD2. Germline trimming cut 0 bases from V and 3 bases from J; bases unmatched to any gene: 3. Per germline, CDR1 ENHRY and CDR2 SYGVKD. This CDR3 region has 15 residues.

This clonotype was counted many times. This rearrangement joins TRBV12-3 or TRBV12-4 to TRBJ2-1; no reliable D call. The CDR3 contains 15 residues. The V end was cut by 3 bases, the J end by 9 bases, with 18 bases between. The DNA of the CDR3 is TGTGCCAGCAGTTTTACTGCAGGAAGAGACCGTGAGCAGTTCTTC. Protein: CASSFTAGRDREQFF.

This clonotype was seen many times. V is TRBV29-1 and J is TRBJ1-1; a possible D gene is TRBD1 (6 bases). CDR1 SQVTM and CDR2 ANQGSEA come from the germline V gene. The CDR3 has 16 amino acids. V lost 7 bases, J lost 2 bases, and 23 bases lay in between. In DNA, the CDR3 is TGCAGCGGCACCTTTCCCCCCGGGACAAGCAACACTGAAGCTTTCTTT. This sequence encodes CSGTFPPGTSNTEAFF.

Note on this clonotype: An end of the junction does not agree with germline; a read error may underlie this. The CDR3 reads CASSWGPNSGELFF. In DNA form, the CDR3 reads TGTGCCAGCAGCTGGGGCCCGAACAGCGGGGAGCTGTTTTTT. V is TRBV3-1 and J is TRBJ2-2; the D gene is possibly TRBD1 (5 bases). The germline V gene encodes CDR1 LGHDT and CDR2 YNNKEL (reference sequence). This CDR3 comprises 14 residues.

The chain links TRBV30 to TRBJ1-2; D gene uncertain. Trimming removed 5 bases at V and 5 bases at J, with 18 bases between. Germline CDR1 is GTSNPN and CDR2 is SVGIG (reference sequence). This CDR3 spans 14 amino acids. CDR3 nucleotides: TGTGCCTGGGCCCTTCCTTGGACGCCTTATGGCTACACCTTC. This codes for CAWALPWTPYGYTF. The full variable domain, its missing parts supplied by reference TRBV30 and TRBJ1-2, is SQTIHQWPATLVQPVGSPLSLECTVEGTSNPNLYWYRQAAGRGLQLLFYSVGIGQISSEVPQNLSASRPQDRQFILSSKKLLLSDSGFYLCAWALPWTPYGYTFGSGTRLTVV.

The V and J genes are TRBV20-1 and TRBJ2-7, with D unresolved. This CDR3 is built from 13 residues. Trimming left V 5 bases short and J 2 bases short, with 13 bases between. Germline-derived CDR1 and CDR2 are DFQATT and SNEGSKA (reference sequence). The CDR3 spells CSALHVGTYEQYF. DNA of the CDR3: TGCAGTGCTCTACACGTAGGGACCTACGAGCAGTACTTC.

This clonotype was detected only a few times. J is TRBJ2-2 and V is TRBV12-3 or TRBV12-4; D is uncertain. V was clipped by 1 base and J by 3 bases, with 6 bases between them. The CDR3 is made up of 14 amino acids. The CDR3 loop is CASSLGRHTGELFF. In DNA, the CDR3 is TGTGCCAGCAGTTTAGGCAGGCACACCGGGGAGCTGTTTTTT.

This clonotype was counted at least ten times. The chain combines TRBV6-1 with TRBJ2-1; the D gene is possibly TRBD1 (5 bases). Germline V gene lookup returns CDR1 MNHNS and CDR2 SASEGT. V lost 3 bases and J 12 bases, leaving 18 bases between the germline ends. There are 14 residues in the CDR3. The CDR3 DNA follows: TGTGCCAGCAGTGACCTGGAACGTGGGGCAGGGCAGTTCTTC. Its translation is CASSDLERGAGQFF.

This clonotype occurred a few times. The chain links TRBV6-1 to TRBJ1-2; the D is unclear. Germline assignment: CDR1 MNHNS and CDR2 SASEGT. The CDR3 spans 12 residues. Between the trimmed V and J ends, which lost 9 bases and 8 bases, there was a span of 16 bases. The CDR3 coding sequence is TGTGCCAGACTAAAATACGAGGGAGGCTACACCTTC. Translating gives CARLKYEGGYTF.

This clonotype came up many times. This chain joins TRBV28 and TRBJ2-7, with unresolved D. Germline values: CDR1 MDHEN, CDR2 SYDVKM. V was cut by 5 bases and J by 0 bases, with 8 bases left in between. CDR3 length equals 13 residues. CDR3 sequence reads: CASSVLHSYEQYF. CDR3 nucleotide sequence: TGTGCCAGCAGTGTACTACACTCCTACGAGCAGTACTTC.

This clonotype appeared many times. The chain has TRBV12-5 and TRBJ2-3, with no clear D. The V end was cut by 3 bases, the J end by 3 bases, with 7 bases between. The CDR3 extends over 13 amino acids. Germline V gene sequence: CDR1 LGHNT, CDR2 FRNRAP. CDR3 loop: CASGFGWTDTQYF. Here the CDR3 DNA reads TGTGCTAGTGGTTTTGGTTGGACAGATACGCAGTATTTT. The entire variable domain, with the rest obtained from reference TRBV12-5 and TRBJ2-3, is as follows: DARVTQTPRHKVTEMGQEVTMRCQPILGHNTVFWYRQTMMQGLELLAYFRNRAPLDDSGMPKDRFSAEMPDATLATLKIQPSEPRDSAVYFCASGFGWTDTQYFGPGTRLTVL.

The sample holds a few counts of this clonotype. The gene calls are TRBV29-1 and TRBJ2-1; TRBD2 is a possible D gene (7 bases). Germline CDR1 is SQVTM and CDR2 is ANQGSEA. This CDR3 has 11 amino acids. Trimming pared 8 bases from V and 11 bases from J, leaving 16 bases between. The CDR3 DNA reads TGCAGCTATCCGAGGGGGGGAAAGCAGTTCTTC. It yields the protein CSYPRGGKQFF.

This clonotype was detected ten times or more. V and J are TRBV12-5 and TRBJ2-1, with 7 bases fitting TRBD1. The CDR3 covers 15 residues. J was trimmed by 3 bases and V by 6 bases; bases with no gene match: 8. Germline V gene lookup returns CDR1 LGHNT and CDR2 FRNRAP. CDR3 sequence: CASGPAGTDYNEQFF. CDR3 in DNA: TGTGCTAGTGGGCCGGCCGGGACAGACTACAATGAGCAGTTCTTC.

This clonotype was recorded a few times. V usage is TRBV30 and J usage is TRBJ2-3; D might be TRBD1 (6 bases). The CDR3 covers 12 residues. V was pared by 3 bases and J by 8 bases, with 12 bases between. Germline CDR1 GTSNPN, CDR2 SVGIG (reference sequence). CDR3 protein: CAWSTGFLTQYF. As DNA, the CDR3 is TGTGCCTGGAGCACAGGGTTTCTTACGCAGTATTTT. Full variable domain (outside the CDR3, taken from reference TRBV30 and TRBJ2-3): SQTIHQWPATLVQPVGSPLSLECTVEGTSNPNLYWYRQAAGRGLQLLFYSVGIGQISSEVPQNLSASRPQDRQFILSSKKLLLSDSGFYLCAWSTGFLTQYFGPGTRLTVL.

In its sample, this clonotype was seen many times. V usage is TRBV12-3 or TRBV12-4 and J usage is TRBJ1-2; D is perhaps TRBD1 (5 bases). V lost 5 bases and J lost 8, with 15 bases in between. The CDR3 covers 13 residues. CDR3 residues: CASSPFDDSGYTF. CDR3 coding DNA: TGTGCCAGCAGTCCCTTTGATGACAGCGGCTACACCTTC.

This clonotype has just a few counts. This sequence joins TRBV6-1 and TRBJ2-2, with D possibly matching TRBD2 (5 bases). The germline gives CDR1 MNHNS, CDR2 SASEGT. This CDR3 is built from 15 residues. Deletions cut 7 bases from V and 0 bases from J, with 12 bases between. The CDR3 is CASNRETTNTGELFF. As DNA, the CDR3 is TGTGCCAGCAATAGGGAGACGACGAACACCGGGGAGCTGTTTTTT.

There are many counts of this clonotype. A read error may produce the germline difference seen at one junction end. The rearrangement joins TRBV7-7 to TRBJ2-3; D perhaps matches TRBD2 (6 bases). CDR3 size: 15 residues. Germline V CDR1 and CDR2: SSHAT, FNYEAQ (reference sequence). Here the CDR3 reads CASSLAADRTDTQYF. CDR3 coding DNA: TGTGCTAGCAGCTTAGCGGCGGACCGGACAGATACGCAGTATTTT.

This clonotype has only a few counts. The rearrangement links TRBV20-1 to TRBJ2-6; D perhaps matches TRBD2 (6 bases). Trimming cost V 5 bases and J 4 bases, with 15 bases left between them. CDR1 is DFQATT and CDR2 is SNEGSKA in the germline V gene (reference sequence). The CDR3 loop spans 15 amino acids. The CDR3 region is CSAYPRAGGANVLTF. For the CDR3, the DNA is TGCAGTGCTTACCCGCGGGCGGGGGGGGCCAACGTCCTGACTTTC.

This chain joins TRBV6-2 or TRBV6-3 and TRBJ1-6; no firm D call. V was shortened by 1 base and J by 5 bases, with 3 bases between the two germline ends. The CDR3 consists of 13 residues. The germline V gene encodes CDR1 MNHEY and CDR2 SVGEGT. CDR3 nucleotides: TGTGCCAGCAGTTACTGGGATAATTCACCCCTCCACTTT. Translating gives CASSYWDNSPLHF.

This clonotype was observed many times. This chain links TRBV2 with TRBJ1-5; no reliable D call. The V gene's germline CDR1 is SNHLY and CDR2 FYNNEI. V lost 6 bases and J 4 bases, leaving 10 bases between the germline ends. This CDR3 spans 13 amino acids. The CDR3 DNA follows: TGTGCCAGCAGAGCTACGGAGAATCAGCCCCAGCATTTT. Protein: CASRATENQPQHF.